This is a list of T cell receptor beta chains from one sample in a study of radiotherapy plus CTLA-4 blockade in lung cancer. Method: immunoSEQ multiplex PCR; TCRdb's copy keeps in-frame clones and lacks some. This table has approximately 35,000 clones, approximately 85% appearing once. The source was peripheral blood, collected from a patient treated with radiotherapy plus ipilimumab. These receptors all stem from a human donor with non-small cell lung cancer who had stable disease on radiotherapy plus ipilimumab. The CDR3 runs from the conserved cysteine through the conserved F or W. Each record gives: V gene, D gene, clone size, J gene, CDR3 protein, CDR3 DNA. The D gene is left open where the match is weak. Size is stated for part of the rows, as once, few or many counts, or as a class when the clone is expanded.

>TRBV7-6|TRBD2|.|TRBJ2-1
CASSSKTSGVYNEQFF
TGTGCCAGCAGCTCTAAGACTAGCGGCGTGTACAATGAGCAGTTCTTC
>TRBV25-1|.|.|TRBJ2-2
CASSDPRGANTGELFF
TGTGCCAGCAGTGATCCCAGGGGGGCGAACACCGGGGAGCTGTTTTTT
>TRBV28|TRBD2|.|TRBJ2-5
CASSPGLAGVGALARTQYF
TGTGCCAGCAGCCCCGGACTAGCGGGAGTCGGGGCCCTAGCGAGGACCCAGTACTTC
>TRBV7-3|TRBD1|.|TRBJ2-5
CASSLLTGQPWEQYF
TGTGCCAGCAGCTTACTCACGGGACAGCCTTGGGAGCAGTACTTC
>TRBV6-5|TRBD1|.|TRBJ1-2
CASSSGGQGNYGYTF
TGTGCCAGCAGCTCAGGCGGACAGGGCAACTATGGCTACACCTTC
>TRBV10-3|TRBD1|.|TRBJ2-3
CAITDRGTDTQYF
TGTGCCATCACTGACAGGGGCACAGATACGCAGTATTTT
>TRBV7-2|TRBD2|.|TRBJ2-7
CASSFSLSSGSYEQYF
TGTGCCAGCAGCTTCAGTTTATCTAGCGGCTCCTACGAGCAGTACTTC
>TRBV5-8|TRBD1|.|TRBJ2-7
CASSRTGLGYEQYF
TGTGCCAGCAGCAGGACAGGGCTTGGCTACGAGCAGTACTTC
>TRBV4-3|TRBD2|.|TRBJ2-7
CASSQDRGLVSYEQYF
TGCGCCAGCAGCCAAGATAGGGGACTAGTATCCTACGAGCAGTACTTC
>TRBV2|TRBD1|few|TRBJ2-7
CASSEGDRVFEQYF
TGTGCCAGCAGTGAAGGGGACAGGGTCTTCGAGCAGTACTTC
>TRBV5-1|.|.|TRBJ2-5
CASRGGQETQYF
TGCGCCAGCAGGGGGGGTCAAGAGACCCAGTACTTC
>TRBV18|.|.|TRBJ2-6
CASSPEISSGANVLTF
TGTGCCAGCTCACCCGAAATTAGCTCTGGGGCCAACGTCCTGACTTTC
>TRBV11-2|.|.|TRBJ2-5
CASSSTAGRQETQYF
TGTGCCAGCAGCTCCACCGCGGGACGCCAAGAGACCCAGTACTTC
>TRBV30|TRBD2|.|TRBJ2-1
CAWTSGSGEQFF
TGTGCCTGGACTAGCGGGAGTGGGGAGCAGTTCTTC
>TRBV9|TRBD1|few|TRBJ1-1
CASSSRTGTEAFF
TGTGCCAGCAGCTCCCGGACAGGCACTGAAGCTTTCTTT
>TRBV28|TRBD2|.|TRBJ2-3
CASSPQSSGPHTDTQYF
TGTGCCAGCAGTCCACAGTCTAGCGGGCCCCACACAGATACGCAGTATTTT
>TRBV5-4|TRBD1|.|TRBJ2-7
CASSSPPGQGLEQYF
TGTGCCAGCAGCTCCCCGCCGGGACAGGGTCTAGAGCAGTACTTC
>TRBV11-2|.|once|TRBJ2-3
CASSLNLGDTQYF
TGTGCCAGCAGCTTAAACCTCGGAGATACGCAGTATTTT
>TRBV7-8|TRBD2|.|TRBJ2-5
CASSVLGGSGETQYF
TGTGCCAGCAGCGTTTTGGGGGGGAGCGGGGAGACCCAGTACTTC
>TRBV4-2|TRBD2|.|TRBJ2-1
CASRTSGSYNEQFF
TGTGCCAGCAGGACTAGCGGCTCCTACAATGAGCAGTTCTTC
>TRBV28|.|.|TRBJ2-7
CASSLVADYEQYF
TGTGCCAGCAGTTTAGTCGCAGACTACGAGCAGTACTTC
>TRBV7-2|TRBD2|once|TRBJ2-7
CASSGGLAGVGEQYF
TGTGCCAGCAGCGGGGGACTAGCGGGAGTCGGCGAGCAGTACTTC
>TRBV15|.|.|TRBJ2-3
CATSRESRPDTQYF
TGTGCCACCAGCAGAGAAAGCAGGCCAGATACGCAGTATTTT
>TRBV5-5|TRBD2|.|TRBJ2-1
CASSFELAGGPGEQFF
TGTGCCAGCAGCTTCGAACTAGCGGGAGGGCCGGGTGAGCAGTTCTTC
>TRBV7-2|.|.|TRBJ1-2
CASSFRTGPSNYGYTF
TGTGCCAGCAGCTTCCGTACAGGGCCCTCTAACTATGGCTACACCTTC
>TRBV28|.|.|TRBJ2-7
CASSLLTQGRYEQYF
TGTGCCAGCAGTTTATTAACACAGGGGAGGTACGAGCAGTACTTC
>TRBV6-4|TRBD1|few|TRBJ1-4
CASSADRGSEKLFF
TGTGCCAGCAGTGCGGACAGGGGGAGTGAAAAACTGTTTTTT
>TRBV19|.|.|TRBJ2-3
CASSIAGPSDTQYF
TGTGCCAGTAGTATTGCGGGACCTTCAGATACGCAGTATTTT
>TRBV11-1|.|.|TRBJ2-3
CASSSERPSADTQYF
TGTGCCAGCAGCTCTGAGCGGCCCAGCGCAGATACGCAGTATTTT
>TRBV25-1|TRBD1|.|TRBJ1-4
CASSLGQGVYNEKLFF
TGTGCCAGCAGTTTAGGACAGGGGGTTTATAATGAAAAACTGTTTTTT
>TRBV2|TRBD1|.|TRBJ1-3
CASSRNRDRGNTIYF
TGTGCCAGCTCCAGAAACCGGGACAGGGGAAACACCATATATTTT
>TRBV6-5|.|.|TRBJ2-2
CASSYSDRNTGELFF
TGTGCCAGCAGTTATAGTGACAGGAACACCGGGGAGCTGTTTTTT
>TRBV29-1|TRBD2|.|TRBJ2-7
CSFLAGQSYEQYF
TGCAGCTTCCTAGCGGGCCAGTCCTACGAGCAGTACTTC
>TRBV5-1|TRBD2|.|TRBJ2-1
CASSLRPSGRNGEQFF
TGCGCCAGCAGCTTGAGGCCTAGCGGGAGAAATGGTGAGCAGTTCTTC
>TRBV11-2|TRBD2|.|TRBJ2-1
CASSLSFLGGRANEQFF
TGTGCCAGCAGCTTATCGTTTTTGGGCGGGAGAGCGAATGAGCAGTTCTTC
>TRBV28|.|.|TRBJ2-7
CASSPTGLSYEQYF
TGTGCCAGCAGTCCTACAGGGCTCTCCTACGAGCAGTACTTC
>TRBV28|TRBD1|.|TRBJ1-5
CASREQGAGSNQPQHF
TGTGCCAGCAGGGAGCAGGGGGCGGGGAGCAATCAGCCCCAGCATTTT
>TRBV21-1|.|.|TRBJ2-2
CASSKASSGQTNTGELFF
TGTGCCAGCAGCAAAGCTTCTAGCGGGCAGACGAACACCGGGGAGCTGTTTTTT
>TRBV5-1|TRBD1|.|TRBJ1-6
CASSRNGQGTAYNSPLHF
TGCGCCAGCAGCCGGAACGGACAGGGGACAGCTTATAATTCACCCCTCCACTTT
>TRBV4-3|TRBD2|once|TRBJ2-5
CASSQTSGSGETQYF
TGCGCCAGCAGCCAGACTAGCGGGAGCGGGGAGACCCAGTACTTC
>TRBV5-6|.|.|TRBJ1-3
CASSLTALSGNTIYF
TGTGCCAGCAGCTTAACAGCTCTCTCTGGAAACACCATATATTTT
>TRBV28|.|.|TRBJ1-1
CASSLPLIRGAFF
TGTGCCAGCAGTTTACCCCTGATTCGAGGAGCTTTCTTT
>TRBV28|TRBD1|.|TRBJ1-1
CASSITGGTEAFF
TGTGCCAGCAGTATTACAGGGGGCACTGAAGCTTTCTTT
>TRBV27|.|.|TRBJ1-5
CASSPRGSNQPQHF
TGTGCCAGCAGTCCCCGGGGGTCTAATCAGCCCCAGCATTTT
>TRBV28|TRBD1|once|TRBJ2-7
CASSQQSYRGRGVGEQYF
TGTGCCAGCAGTCAACAAAGTTACAGGGGGAGAGGAGTAGGCGAGCAGTACTTC